This T cell receptor beta chain was recorded in a study of naive and memory T cell subsets. Study observations and caveats: The power law exponent of TCR abundance differed between naive and memory cells.

Both TRBC1 and TRBC2 were covered by a beta constant-region primer of two equimolar oligonucleotides. Four rounds of PCR amplified the ligated cDNA using nested alpha and beta constant-region primers plus SP2. TCRdb passed the UMI-ligation and nested PCR reads through MiXCR, listing each CDR3 protein once. In the table there are about 85,000 distinct CDR3 sequences, around 13% of which are singletons. In this sample, this clonotype turned up a few times. Its specificity is not known. Germline V gene sequence: CDR1 SGDLS, CDR2 YYNGEE. The CDR3 extends over 15 amino acids. V lost 0 bases and J lost 5; bases outside the gene matches: 8.

The TCR originated in a human donor in good health. This chain uses TRBV9 with TRBJ2-7; 7 nucleotides align to TRBD2. Sequenced material: central memory CD4+ T cells from blood. The CDR3 loop reads CASSVGVGRKDEQYF. Here the CDR3 DNA reads TGTGCCAGCAGCGTAGGGGTCGGGAGGAAGGACGAGCAGTACTTC.